This entry lists 30 T cell receptor beta chains sequenced from one sample in a study of T cells expressing NK-cell markers. No DNA is given; TCRdb re-called the 5' RACE reads and lists each CDR3 protein once. The repertoire table contains 550,000 to 600,000 distinct CDR3 sequences. The sequenced sample was blood T cells: a sorted CD56 or NKG2C T cell subset, CD4+ or CD8+ T cells, or bulk PBMC T cells (not recorded which). These TCRs come from a man aged 18 to 30 in good health.

The rearrangement links TRBV12-3 or TRBV12-4 to TRBJ2-5. The CDR3 consists of 11 residues. CDR3: CASSIGSSQYF.

The V call is TRBV20-1, the J call TRBJ2-1; TCRdb picks TRBD2, but there is no DNA to check that call. Germline assignment: CDR1 DFQATT and CDR2 SNEGSKA (reference sequence). CDR3 length equals 16 residues. The CDR3 here is CSASPYRGLRDNEQFF.

The chain combines TRBV10-3 with TRBJ2-1. Germline CDR1 ENHRY, CDR2 SYGVKD. The CDR3 runs to 14 residues. This chain's CDR3 is CAISASWSYNEQFF.

V gene TRBV7-2 combines with J gene TRBJ2-3; the D call from TCRdb, TRBD1, cannot be confirmed without DNA. The CDR3 sequence is 16 residues long. Germline CDR1 is SGHTA and CDR2 is FQGNSA. The CDR3 region is CASSFGGGSGTDTQYF.

The gene calls are TRBV20-1 and TRBJ2-1. CDR1 and CDR2 (germline): DFQATT, SNEGSKA (reference sequence). There are 16 residues in the CDR3. The chain's CDR3 is CSARDPLAPPTNEQFF.

The J gene is TRBJ1-2, the V gene TRBV5-1; TCRdb designates TRBD1, a call that cannot be tested without DNA. This CDR3 has 17 residues. CDR1 SGHRS and CDR2 YFSETQ come from the germline V gene. CDR3 sequence: CASSLAEFAARGAGYTF.

This chain connects TRBV29-1 to TRBJ1-1; TCRdb outputs TRBD1, but without DNA this stays unchecked. This CDR3 has 13 amino acids. CDR1 is SQVTM and CDR2 is ANQGSEA in the germline V gene. The CDR3 loop is CSARDRANTEAFF.

The chain joins TRBV29-1 to TRBJ2-3. The CDR3 length is 14 residues. Germline CDR1 SQVTM, CDR2 ANQGSEA. The CDR3 is CSSRGFMGTDTQYF.

The chain is built from TRBV20-1 and TRBJ1-4; the TCRdb D gene call, TRBD1, has no DNA to confirm it. The CDR3 is 13 amino acids. The germline gives CDR1 DFQATT, CDR2 SNEGSKA (reference sequence). This CDR3 reads CSASPGGNEKLFF.

The CDR3 loop reads CASSLSTPHGALGTQYF. The rearrangement joins TRBV11-2 to TRBJ2-3; TCRdb selects TRBD2, and the lack of DNA leaves this call unchecked. Germline CDR1 and CDR2: SGHAT and FQNNGV. CDR3 length: 17 residues.

This rearrangement joins TRBV20-1 to TRBJ1-4; TCRdb designates TRBD1, a call that cannot be tested without DNA. The CDR3 has 18 amino acids. Looked up from germline, CDR1 is DFQATT and CDR2 is SNEGSKA (reference sequence). CDR3 loop: CSASPFRDRGRSTEKLFF.

The chain has TRBV4-2 and TRBJ2-1; TCRdb's D call, TRBD1, is unchecked because there is no DNA. CDR1 and CDR2 (germline): LGHNA, YNFKEQ. The CDR3 consists of 15 residues. CDR3 sequence reads: CASSQETGGYNEQFF.

This rearrangement joins TRBV5-1 to TRBJ2-3; the D gene TCRdb calls, TRBD1, cannot be checked with no DNA. CDR1 and CDR2 (germline): SGHRS, YFSETQ. The CDR3 is 17 amino acids. The CDR3 reads CASSFVVAGTSTDTQYF.

This chain uses TRBV5-1 with TRBJ2-5; TCRdb lists TRBD2, though no DNA is available to test this call. The CDR3 is 16 amino acids. Germline V gene lookup returns CDR1 SGHRS and CDR2 YFSETQ. Here the CDR3 reads CASSSSSGRAWETQYF. The whole variable domain, filled in from reference TRBV5-1 and TRBJ2-5, reads KAGVTQTPRYLIKTRGQQVTLSCSPISGHRSVSWYQQTPGQGLQFLFEYFSETQRNKGNFPGRFSGRQFSNSRSEMNVSTLELGDSALYLCASSSSSGRAWETQYFGPGTRLLVL.

The J gene is TRBJ2-3, the V gene TRBV7-8; without DNA, the TCRdb call of TRBD2 cannot be checked. This CDR3 spans 18 amino acids. Germline CDR1 SGHVS, CDR2 FQNEAQ. Here the CDR3 reads CASRARTSGDISTDTQYF.

V usage is TRBV5-1 and J usage is TRBJ2-1; the TCRdb D gene call, TRBD2, has no DNA to confirm it. Looked up from germline, CDR1 is SGHRS and CDR2 is YFSETQ. CDR3 length equals 18 residues. The chain's CDR3 is CASTKNPTSGSSYNEQFF.

CDR3 sequence: CASSHTGQLNTEAFF. This chain uses TRBV18 with TRBJ1-1. The CDR3 length is 15 residues. Looked up from germline, CDR1 is KGHSH and CDR2 is LQKENI.

The chain recombines TRBV12-3 or TRBV12-4 with TRBJ2-2; TCRdb picks TRBD2, but there is no DNA to check that call. The CDR3 has 13 residues. CDR3: CASRRLAGGELFF.

V and J are TRBV29-1 and TRBJ2-5; TCRdb proposes TRBD1, but this gene call is untestable without DNA. The CDR3 is 14 residues long. CDR1 is SQVTM and CDR2 is ANQGSEA in the germline V gene. This CDR3 is CSVAPFGGRETQYF.

The chain is built from TRBV5-1 and TRBJ2-1; as DNA is missing, the TRBD2 call by TCRdb cannot be tested. Looked up from germline, CDR1 is SGHRS and CDR2 is YFSETQ. This CDR3 has 14 residues. The CDR3 protein is CASSSGLGGDEQFF.

CDR3 amino acids: CATSRGDGERSDEQYF. V gene TRBV15 combines with J gene TRBJ2-7; TCRdb picks TRBD1, but there is no DNA to check that call. Germline V gives CDR1 LNHNV, CDR2 YYDKDF (reference sequence). There are 16 residues in the CDR3.

The chain joins TRBV7-2 to TRBJ2-3; the D gene TCRdb calls, TRBD2, cannot be checked with no DNA. This CDR3 has 14 residues. Per the germline V gene, CDR1 is SGHTA and CDR2 is FQGNSA. CDR3 protein: CASSGTSGSGTQYF. The full variable domain, with the rest looked up from reference TRBV7-2 and TRBJ2-3, is GAGVSQSPSNKVTEKGKDVELRCDPISGHTALYWYRQSLGQGLEFLIYFQGNSAPDKSGLPSDRFSAERTGGSVSTLTIQRTQQEDSAVYLCASSGTSGSGTQYFGPGTRLTVL.

The chain joins TRBV7-2 to TRBJ2-7; the D call of TRBD2 rests on TCRdb alone, since no DNA is present to check it. This CDR3 has 14 residues. The germline V gene has CDR1 SGHTA and CDR2 FQGNSA. CDR3 sequence: CASSFRPGLYEQYF.

The V gene is TRBV5-1, the J gene TRBJ2-1; without DNA, the TCRdb call of TRBD1 cannot be checked. The V gene's germline CDR1 is SGHRS and CDR2 YFSETQ. CDR3 length equals 15 residues. The CDR3 sequence is CASSVTGMGGNEQFF.

V gene TRBV4-3 combines with J gene TRBJ2-3; no DNA is available, so the TRBD1 call from TCRdb remains unchecked. Germline V CDR1 and CDR2: LGHNA, YSLEER. The CDR3 runs to 15 residues. CDR3 amino acids: CASSPDSFPKDTQYF.

This chain links TRBV12-3 or TRBV12-4 with TRBJ2-2; there is no DNA to check the TCRdb D call of TRBD1. The CDR3 covers 16 residues. CDR3: CASSSGTGWSGGELFF.

The V gene is TRBV28, the J gene TRBJ2-1; the D gene TCRdb calls, TRBD1, cannot be checked with no DNA. This CDR3 spans 21 amino acids. In germline, CDR1 is MDHEN, CDR2 SYDVKM. CDR3 sequence: CASSHARTGERGRRYYNEQFF.

The gene calls are TRBV28 and TRBJ1-1; TCRdb gives TRBD1 as the D gene, but with no DNA this cannot be confirmed. The CDR3 is made up of 15 amino acids. CDR1 is MDHEN, CDR2 SYDVKM, per germline. The CDR3 loop is CASSPQTGLNTEAFF.

The CDR3 reads CASRNRDRVTDTQYF. This chain links TRBV2 with TRBJ2-3; checking the TCRdb D call of TRBD1 is not possible without DNA. This CDR3 is built from 15 residues. Germline values: CDR1 SNHLY, CDR2 FYNNEI.

V is TRBV5-1 and J is TRBJ2-1. The germline gives CDR1 SGHRS, CDR2 YFSETQ. The CDR3 runs 14 residues. The CDR3 protein is CASSLGRNNNEQFF.